Presented here are 26 T cell receptor beta chains from one specimen sequenced in a study of T cells in narcolepsy. TCRdb keeps only in-frame clones here, not all; method: immunoSEQ multiplex PCR. The table shows about 35,000 clones, with roughly 80% occurring only once. The sequenced material came from memory (CD45RA-) CD4+ T cells from blood. Every receptor here comes from a human donor in good health.

The chain links TRBV7-8 to TRBJ1-2, with D possibly TRBD1 on 6 matching bases. Trimming stripped 6 bases from V and 4 bases from J, with 15 bases between. There are 14 residues in the CDR3. Germline V gives CDR1 SGHVS, CDR2 FQNEAQ. The CDR3 region is CASSPLQGIYGYTF. The CDR3 DNA reads TGTGCCAGCAGTCCACTACAGGGCATCTATGGCTACACCTTC.

This sequence joins TRBV5-1 and TRBJ2-1; weak D call: TRBD2 (6 bases). Trimming pared 4 bases from V and 6 bases from J, leaving 14 bases between. This CDR3 has 14 amino acids. From germline, CDR1 is SGHRS and CDR2 YFSETQ. Here the CDR3 reads CASSGRPGPNEQFF. In nucleotides, the CDR3 is TGCGCCAGCAGCGGGAGGCCGGGGCCCAATGAGCAGTTCTTC.

The chain combines TRBV6-5 with TRBJ1-1; 8 nucleotides match TRBD1. Trimming at V came to 6 bases and at J to 7 bases, leaving 7 bases not matched to a gene. From germline, CDR1 is MNHEY and CDR2 SVGAGI. The CDR3 totals 13 residues. The CDR3 protein is CASRDREADEAFF. The CDR3 DNA reads as TGTGCCAGCAGGGACAGGGAAGCGGATGAAGCTTTCTTT.

The V call is TRBV6-5, the J call TRBJ1-2; possibly TRBD1 for D (5 bases). V was shortened by 3 bases and J by 4 bases, with 12 bases between the two germline ends. Germline-derived CDR1 and CDR2 are MNHEY and SVGAGI. The CDR3 extends over 14 amino acids. CDR3 region: CASSYSHGGYGYTF. The CDR3 DNA reads as TGTGCCAGCAGTTATTCCCACGGGGGCTATGGCTACACCTTC.

The chain is built from TRBV2 and TRBJ2-7; D might be TRBD1 (5 bases). Germline CDR1 is SNHLY and CDR2 is FYNNEI. The V end lost 6 bases, the J end lost 6 bases, and 18 bases lay between the germline ends. This CDR3 has 14 amino acids. The CDR3 nucleotides are TGTGCCAGCAGGGGAAGGGGCGGCAACCCCGAGCAGTACTTC. Amino acids: CASRGRGGNPEQYF.

This clone has more than one count but fewer than ten. The V gene is TRBV9, the J gene TRBJ2-6, with a weak D call TRBD2 (5 bases). The CDR3 has 15 amino acids. Between the trimmed V and J ends, which lost 6 bases and 4 bases, there was a span of 14 bases. Germline values: CDR1 SGDLS, CDR2 YYNGEE. CDR3 sequence (DNA): TGTGCCAGCACGGCGGGTACTCTGGGGGCCAACGTCCTGACTTTC. It specifies CASTAGTLGANVLTF.

The rearrangement links TRBV9 to TRBJ2-3; TRBD2 agrees at 12 bases. Trimming took 2 bases from V and 3 from J; bases not matched to a gene: 4. The V gene's germline CDR1 is SGDLS and CDR2 YYNGEE. CDR3 size: 16 residues. The CDR3 nucleotides read TGTGCCAGCAGCGTCCTCACTAGCGGGGGGACAGATACGCAGTATTTT. It encodes CASSVLTSGGTDTQYF.

The chain carries TRBV5-1 and TRBJ1-1, with unresolved D. V lost 4 bases to trimming and J lost 0 bases, with 16 bases between them. The germline V gene has CDR1 SGHRS and CDR2 YFSETQ. The CDR3 spans 16 residues. This CDR3 is CASSPGVVGMNTEAFF. The CDR3 DNA sequence: TGCGCCAGCAGCCCCGGGGTGGTGGGAATGAACACTGAAGCTTTCTTT.

The rearrangement uses TRBV30 and TRBJ2-2, with a weak D call TRBD1 (5 bases). V was pared by 4 bases and J by 0 bases, with 15 bases between. This CDR3 has 16 amino acids. CDR1 and CDR2 (germline): GTSNPN, SVGIG (reference sequence). The CDR3 loop reads CAWTKGRGTNTGELFF. The CDR3 coding sequence is TGTGCCTGGACGAAGGGTAGGGGCACGAACACCGGGGAGCTGTTTTTT.

The chain combines TRBV6-5 with TRBJ2-5, with D tentatively TRBD2 (5 bases). V was cut by 6 bases and J by 2 bases, with 10 bases left in between. The CDR3 covers 13 residues. Per germline, CDR1 MNHEY and CDR2 SVGAGI. The CDR3 here is CASSPRLQETQYF. CDR3 coding DNA: TGTGCCAGCAGCCCCAGACTACAAGAGACCCAGTACTTC.

The count of this clone is one. In DNA, the CDR3 is TGTGCCAGTAGTATCGGGGGGACAGGGGAGGGCAATCAGCCCCAGCATTTT. It translates to CASSIGGTGEGNQPQHF. The V call is TRBV19, the J call TRBJ1-5; TRBD1 matches 10 bases. The CDR3 extends over 17 amino acids. V was clipped by 3 bases and J by 2 bases; unmatched bases: 7. Germline V lookup: CDR1 LNHDA, CDR2 SQIVND (reference sequence).

The rearrangement uses TRBV9 and TRBJ2-1, with TRBD2 identical over 12 bases. The CDR3 consists of 15 residues. Germline CDR1 reads SGDLS; CDR2 reads YYNGEE. The trim removed 3 bases at V and 9 bases at J, leaving 7 bases unmatched. The CDR3 loop is CASSATSGSPSEQFF. CDR3 nucleotide sequence: TGTGCCAGCAGCGCGACTAGCGGGAGTCCCAGTGAGCAGTTCTTC.

J is TRBJ2-2 and V is TRBV30, with 7 bases lining up with TRBD1. Per germline, CDR1 GTSNPN and CDR2 SVGIG (reference sequence). CDR3 length: 15 amino acids. V was pared by 4 bases and J by 1 base, with 6 bases of the junction left unmatched. DNA for the CDR3: TGTGCCTGGATTCCGGGACAGAGGAACACCGGGGAGCTGTTTTTT. Translated: CAWIPGQRNTGELFF.

The chain recombines TRBV5-4 with TRBJ2-5; 11 bases match TRBD2. Germline assignment: CDR1 SGHNT and CDR2 YYREEE (reference sequence). Unmatched junction bases numbered 5, after V lost 4 bases and J lost 3 bases. The CDR3 contains 15 residues. The CDR3 coding sequence is TGTGCCAGCAGCCGACTAGCGGGGTTCGAAGAGACCCAGTACTTC. The encoded protein is CASSRLAGFEETQYF.

The chain has TRBV10-1 and TRBJ1-2, with a tentative D call TRBD1 (5 bases). V dropped 0 bases and J dropped 3 bases, with 5 bases sitting between them. CDR1 WNHNN and CDR2 SYGVQD come from the germline V gene (reference sequence). There are 13 residues in the CDR3. CDR3 sequence: CASSESGDYGYTF. The CDR3 nucleotides are TGCGCCAGCAGTGAGTCGGGGGACTATGGCTACACCTTC.

V is TRBV5-1 and J is TRBJ1-2; D is unclear. Germline-derived CDR1 and CDR2 are SGHRS and YFSETQ. The CDR3 consists of 14 residues. Deletions cut 2 bases from V and 4 bases from J, with 12 bases between. The CDR3 DNA reads as TGCGCCAGCAGCTTAGGCAGAAACGTCTATGGCTACACCTTC. Protein sequence: CASSLGRNVYGYTF.

V usage is TRBV11-2 and J usage is TRBJ1-5; TRBD1 matches at 12 bases. The V gene end was trimmed by 4 bases and the J gene end by 4 bases; junction bases not matched to a gene: 8. Looked up from germline, CDR1 is SGHAT and CDR2 is FQNNGV. The CDR3 has 17 amino acids. The CDR3 loop reads CASSWGTGGYINQPQHF. The DNA of the CDR3 is TGTGCCAGCAGCTGGGGGACAGGGGGCTATATTAATCAGCCCCAGCATTTT.

CDR3: CASRTRYDLNGYTF. The DNA for the CDR3 is TGTGCCAGTAGGACCCGATACGACCTTAATGGCTACACCTTC. This rearrangement joins TRBV19 to TRBJ1-2; D call uncertain. Germline V gene lookup returns CDR1 LNHDA and CDR2 SQIVND (reference sequence). The V end was cut by 6 bases, the J end by 6 bases, with 17 bases between. This CDR3 region has 14 residues. Complete variable domain (other parts from reference TRBV19 and TRBJ1-2): DGGITQSPKYLFRKEGQNVTLSCEQNLNHDAMYWYRQDPGQGLRLIYYSQIVNDFQKGDIAEGYSVSREKKESFPLTVTSAQKNPTAFYLCASRTRYDLNGYTFGSGTRLTVV.

This rearrangement joins TRBV7-2 to TRBJ2-1; a weak D match, TRBD1 (5 bases). Germline lookup yields CDR1 SGHTA and CDR2 FQGNSA. There are 16 residues in the CDR3. Trimming removed 1 base at V and 1 base at J, with 11 bases between. CDR3 protein: CASSLVGAGSYNEQFF. The CDR3 DNA reads as TGTGCCAGCAGCTTAGTTGGGGCAGGGTCCTACAATGAGCAGTTCTTC.

The chain is built from TRBV19 and TRBJ1-1; possible D gene TRBD1, 5 bases. This CDR3 has 14 residues. Trimming stripped 4 bases from V and 0 bases from J, with 9 bases between. Germline V CDR1 and CDR2: LNHDA, SQIVND (reference sequence). CDR3 sequence (DNA): TGTGCCAGTAGTACAGGGTACATGAACACTGAAGCTTTCTTT. It specifies CASSTGYMNTEAFF.

The gene calls are TRBV2 and TRBJ1-1; unclear D gene. CDR3 length: 12 residues. CDR1 SNHLY and CDR2 FYNNEI come from the germline V gene. V lost 4 bases and J 5 bases, leaving 8 bases between the germline ends. The CDR3 region is CASSGRRTEAFF. The CDR3 coding sequence is TGTGCCAGCAGTGGCCGTCGGACTGAAGCTTTCTTT.

The gene calls are TRBV28 and TRBJ1-2, with TRBD1 identical over 9 bases. Germline V gives CDR1 MDHEN, CDR2 SYDVKM. CDR3 length: 14 amino acids. Trimming at V came to 3 bases and at J to 8 bases, leaving 7 bases not matched to a gene. The CDR3 reads CASSLGQGDRGYTF. As DNA, the CDR3 is TGTGCCAGCAGTTTGGGACAGGGCGATAGGGGCTACACCTTC.

The chain joins TRBV5-6 to TRBJ1-6; the D is unclear. The V gene lost 0 bases and the J gene lost 10 bases, with 17 bases spanning the gap. The CDR3 has 16 residues. Germline V lookup: CDR1 SGHDT, CDR2 YYEEEE. CDR3 residues: CASSLGRGRAYSPLHF. The CDR3 DNA sequence: TGTGCCAGCAGCTTGGGTCGGGGTAGGGCGTACTCACCCCTCCACTTT.

The table lists this clone with a few counts. This chain uses TRBV6-5 with TRBJ2-4, with D perhaps matching TRBD1 (6 bases). CDR1 and CDR2 (germline): MNHEY, SVGAGI. The CDR3 totals 12 residues. V was cut by 6 bases and J by 9 bases, with 12 bases left in between. The DNA for the CDR3 is TGTGCCAGCAGCCCCGGACAGTCCATTCAGTACTTC. Its translation is CASSPGQSIQYF.

The chain has TRBV5-1 and TRBJ2-7; weak D call: TRBD2 (5 bases). The CDR3 consists of 14 residues. The V gene's germline CDR1 is SGHRS and CDR2 YFSETQ. V lost 1 base, J lost 7 bases, and 15 bases lay in between. The CDR3 nucleotides are TGCGCCAGCAGCTTGACGGGGAATACTGCGGAGCAGTACTTC. It translates to CASSLTGNTAEQYF.

The CDR3: CSVSIPDRGNYGYTF. In nucleotides, the CDR3 is TGCAGCGTCTCCATACCCGACAGGGGCAACTATGGCTACACCTTC. The rearrangement links TRBV29-1 to TRBJ1-2; 8 nucleotides agree with TRBD1. J was trimmed by 2 bases and V by 6 bases; bases with no gene match: 11. This CDR3 contains 15 residues. CDR1 and CDR2 (germline): SQVTM, ANQGSEA. Combining the CDR3 with reference TRBV29-1 and TRBJ1-2 gives the whole variable domain SAVISQKPSRDICQRGTSLTIQCQVDSQVTMMFWYRQQPGQSLTLIATANQGSEATYESGFVIDKFPISRPNLTFSTLTVSNMSPEDSSIYLCSVSIPDRGNYGYTFGSGTRLTVV.